The subject of this entry is one TCR beta chain. Its antigen is currently unknown. The data stem from a study of T cells in tuberculosis. Trimming removed 2 bases at V and 6 bases at J, with 14 bases between. CDR3 size: 15 residues. Germline V gene lookup returns CDR1 LNHDA and CDR2 SQIVND (reference sequence). Points from the study as a whole: Smaller alpha distances in active tuberculosis partly reflected shorter CDR3-alpha lengths.

Some clones are missing from TCRdb's copy, which holds only in-frame ones; the method was immunoSEQ multiplex PCR. The sample holds about 10,000 clones, approximately 94% seen once. V gene TRBV19 combines with J gene TRBJ1-5, with D unclear. This sequence originates from an adult with tuberculosis. The sequencing sample was made of PBMCs. In DNA form, the CDR3 reads TGTGCCAGTAGTATATCGGCATGGGGAGGTCAGCCCCAGCATTTT. Its translation is CASSISAWGGQPQHF.